The next 22 T cell receptor beta chains were all read from a single sample in a study of metastatic and nonmetastatic thyroid tumors. No treatment of any kind had been given to any patient before thyroid surgery. TCRdb reassembled clones from the PCR reads with MiXCR. Altogether over 7,500 clones are present, approximately 11% being singletons, with the ten largest covering around 8%. The sequencing sample was made of tumor tissue. The receptor set was obtained from a female donor with papillary thyroid cancer or a benign thyroid nodule (not recorded which). Some clones in this sample may be carry-over from other donors' samples.

This clone is medium-sized by share. This chain uses TRBV6-1 with TRBJ2-7; D might be TRBD1 (5 bases). The V and J ends lost 7 bases and 0 bases respectively, with 10 bases between them. Germline loops: CDR1 MNHNS, CDR2 SASEGT. The CDR3 runs 13 residues. The CDR3 protein is CASKAGSSYEQYV. DNA of the CDR3: TGTGCCAGCAAAGCAGGGTCCTCCTACGAGCAGTACGTC.

Ten or more counts support this clone. The chain recombines TRBV7-6 with TRBJ1-3, with D possibly matching TRBD1 (5 bases). Germline CDR1 SGHVS, CDR2 FNYEAQ. The CDR3 has 17 amino acids. Trimming stripped 4 bases from V and 0 bases from J, with 16 bases between. CDR3 bases: TGTGCCAGCAGCTCCGCCCCGACAGTTTACTCTGGAAACACCATATATTTT. Translation: CASSSAPTVYSGNTIYF.

This clone was recorded at least ten times. This chain links TRBV29-1 with TRBJ2-1; D is perhaps TRBD1 or TRBD2 (5 bases each). The germline V gene encodes CDR1 SQVTM and CDR2 ANQGSEA. V was trimmed by 6 bases and J by 7 bases, leaving 19 bases between them. This CDR3 region has 14 residues. The CDR3 nucleotides are TGCAGCGTGAGCGCAGGGAGTGGAACAAATGAGCAGTTCTTC. Translated: CSVSAGSGTNEQFF.

In its sample, this clone ranks as medium-sized. This sequence joins TRBV12-3 or TRBV12-4 and TRBJ1-2; the D gene is possibly TRBD1 (5 bases). There are 16 residues in the CDR3. V was pared by 5 bases and J by 5 bases, with 21 bases between. The CDR3 region is CASSALGHLSGYGYTF. CDR3 DNA sequence: TGTGCCAGCAGTGCTCTCGGACACCTCTCGGGTTATGGCTACACCTTC.

This clone has at least ten counts. This chain links TRBV9 with TRBJ1-1, with D maybe TRBD1 (5 bases). Deletions cut 4 bases from V and 4 bases from J, with 14 bases between. Germline CDR1 is SGDLS and CDR2 is YYNGEE. The CDR3 sequence is 14 residues long. The CDR3 nucleotides read TGTGCCAGCAGCCCGGTGGGGCTCGGCACTGAAGCTTTCTTT. Translated: CASSPVGLGTEAFF.

This clone is categorized as medium-sized (0.01 to 0.1%). The chain couples TRBV10-3 to TRBJ1-2, with unresolved D. Germline values: CDR1 ENHRY, CDR2 SYGVKD. Trimming left V 7 bases short and J 1 base short, with 13 bases between. The CDR3 consists of 14 residues. Here the CDR3 reads CAINPGPDNYGYTF. Here the CDR3 DNA reads TGTGCCATCAACCCCGGGCCAGATAACTATGGCTACACCTTC.

Many counts were recorded for this clone. The chain has TRBV2 and TRBJ2-2, with D possibly called TRBD1 or TRBD2 (5 bases each). Trimming took 5 bases from V and 2 from J, leaving 21 bases between them. The V gene's germline CDR1 is SNHLY and CDR2 FYNNEI. The CDR3 totals 18 residues. The CDR3 nucleotides read TGTGCCAGCAGTTTTGGGGGTTGGGCTAGCCGAAACACCGGGGAGCTGTTTTTT. Amino acids: CASSFGGWASRNTGELFF.

This clone was seen ten or more times. The V and J genes are TRBV18 and TRBJ2-7; no reliable D call. This CDR3 comprises 17 residues. The V end was cut by 4 bases, the J end by 0 bases, with 19 bases between. Germline CDR1 KGHSH, CDR2 LQKENI. The CDR3 spells CASSLVHASNPSYEQYV. For the CDR3, the DNA is TGTGCCAGCTCACTCGTACACGCTAGTAACCCCTCCTACGAGCAGTACGTC.

The chain is built from TRBV29-1 and TRBJ1-2; 7 positions match TRBD1. The junction had 10 bases not matched to a gene; V was cut back by 8 bases and J by 4 bases. Per germline, CDR1 SQVTM and CDR2 ANQGSEA. This CDR3 comprises 13 residues. Here the CDR3 DNA reads TGCAGCTCCTACGGGGAGGGGGCCTATGGCTACACCTTC. Residues: CSSYGEGAYGYTF.

Relative to its sample, this clone is medium-sized. The V gene is TRBV6-1, the J gene TRBJ1-2; TRBD1 matches 7 bases. CDR1 and CDR2 (germline): MNHNS, SASEGT. The CDR3 spans 14 residues. V was clipped by 5 bases and J by 3 bases; unmatched bases: 6. The CDR3 coding sequence is TGTGCCAGCAGTTTCCTTGGACAGGACTATGGCTACACCTTC. Encoded protein: CASSFLGQDYGYTF.

A few counts support this clone. This rearrangement joins TRBV18 to TRBJ2-3, with D possibly TRBD2 on 5 matching bases. Germline V gives CDR1 KGHSH, CDR2 LQKENI. Trimming stripped 1 base from V and 7 bases from J, with 15 bases between. The CDR3 sequence is 15 residues long. DNA of the CDR3: TGTGCCAGCTCACCACTTGTGCTAGCAAGCAATACGCAGTATTTT. Amino acid sequence: CASSPLVLASNTQYF. The full variable domain, completed using reference TRBV18 and TRBJ2-3, is NAGVMQNPRHLVRRRGQEARLRCSPMKGHSHVYWYRQLPEEGLKFMVYLQKENIIDESGMPKERFSAEFPKEGPSILRIQQVVRGDSAAYFCASSPLVLASNTQYFGPGTRLTVL.

This clone was seen ten or more times. V gene TRBV19 combines with J gene TRBJ2-2; 11 bases are shared with TRBD2. In germline, CDR1 is LNHDA, CDR2 SQIVND (reference sequence). This CDR3 is 16 amino acids long. With 6 bases clipped from V and 0 bases from J, the junction kept 3 bases outside the gene matches. The CDR3 region has the DNA TGTGCCAGTAGGACTAGCGGGATCGCGAACACCGGGGAGCTGTTTTTT. This sequence encodes CASRTSGIANTGELFF.

This clone was detected ten times or more. This chain connects TRBV18 to TRBJ1-2, with no clear D. The length of the CDR3 is 11 residues. The germline V and J ends were trimmed by 2 bases and 6 bases, with 4 bases remaining between them. CDR1 is KGHSH and CDR2 is LQKENI in the germline V gene. CDR3 sequence reads: CASSPGDGYTF. As DNA, the CDR3 is TGTGCCAGCTCACCAGGGGATGGCTACACCTTC.

This clone was seen many times. The rearrangement uses TRBV7-7 and TRBJ2-7; the D gene is possibly TRBD2 (5 bases). CDR1 SSHAT and CDR2 FNYEAQ come from the germline V gene (reference sequence). CDR3 length equals 13 residues. The CDR3 DNA is TGTGCTCACATACGGCGCGGGTCCTACGAGCAGTACTTC. It encodes CAHIRRGSYEQYF. The entire variable domain, with the rest obtained from reference TRBV7-7 and TRBJ2-7, is as follows: GAGVSQSPRYKVTKRGQDVTLRCDPISSHATLYWYQQALGQGPEFLTYFNYEAQPDKSGLPSDRFSAERPEGSISTLTIQRTEQRDSAMYRCAHIRRGSYEQYFGPGTRLTVT.

This clone was recorded many times. The gene calls are TRBV7-9 and TRBJ2-1; D is uncertain. V was cut by 2 bases and J by 4 bases, with 15 bases left in between. Germline assignment: CDR1 SEHNR and CDR2 FQNEAQ (reference sequence). The CDR3 sequence is 16 residues long. DNA of the CDR3: TGTGCCAGCAGCTTAACCGGTACAAACCCGTACAATGAGCAGTTCTTC. It translates to CASSLTGTNPYNEQFF.

This clone was recorded at least ten times. The genes are TRBV5-1 and TRBJ1-2; D remains ambiguous. The V end was cut by 4 bases, the J end by 2 bases, with 12 bases between. From germline, CDR1 is SGHRS and CDR2 YFSETQ. The CDR3 covers 14 residues. Here the CDR3 reads CASSPSPGNYGYTF. CDR3 bases: TGCGCCAGCAGCCCCTCCCCGGGGAACTATGGCTACACCTTC.

By share, this clone counts as medium-sized. This sequence joins TRBV7-9 and TRBJ1-2, with TRBD1 as a possible D gene (5 bases). V was shortened by 3 bases and J by 9 bases, with 11 bases between the two germline ends. The CDR3 length is 12 residues. Germline loops: CDR1 SEHNR, CDR2 FQNEAQ (reference sequence). The CDR3 loop is CASSFVTDSYTF. The CDR3 nucleotides read TGTGCCAGCAGCTTCGTGACAGATAGCTACACCTTC. The whole variable domain, remainder taken from reference TRBV7-9 and TRBJ1-2, is DTGVSQNPRHKITKRGQNVTFRCDPISEHNRLYWYRQTLGQGPEFLTYFQNEAQLEKSRLLSDRFSAERPKGSFSTLEIQRTEQGDSAMYLCASSFVTDSYTFGSGTRLTVV.

This clone was observed many times. The rearrangement uses TRBV7-2 and TRBJ2-7, with D maybe TRBD2 (5 bases). From germline, CDR1 is SGHTA and CDR2 FQGNSA. The V gene lost 4 bases and the J gene lost 3 bases, with 16 bases spanning the gap. The CDR3 is 15 residues long. The CDR3 DNA is TGTGCCAGCAGCTCCACCCGGACTTTTCACTACGAGCAGTACTTC. Its translation is CASSSTRTFHYEQYF.

By share of the sample, this clone is medium-sized. The chain is built from TRBV27 and TRBJ1-5; weak D call: TRBD1 (5 bases). The CDR3 extends over 16 amino acids. V lost 0 bases and J 5 bases, leaving 14 bases between the germline ends. Germline assignment: CDR1 MNHEY and CDR2 SMNVEV (reference sequence). DNA of the CDR3: TGTGCCAGCAGTTTATCTGGGGGGATGCGGGATCAGCCCCAGCATTTT. Its protein product is CASSLSGGMRDQPQHF.

To note about this clone: Germline is not matched at one junction end, which may reflect a read error. The chain combines TRBV9 with TRBJ1-2; the match to TRBD1 covers 7 bases. Germline-derived CDR1 and CDR2 are SGDLS and YYNGEE. The CDR3 covers 15 residues. The CDR3 sequence: CASSVARQGSYGHTF. In DNA form, the CDR3 reads TGTGCCAGCAGCGTAGCGAGACAGGGTAGCTATGGCCACACCTTC.

This clone has ten or more counts. V is TRBV20-1 and J is TRBJ2-1, with a tentative D call TRBD2 (6 bases). The CDR3 is made up of 16 amino acids. The V and J ends lost 3 bases and 0 bases respectively, with 15 bases between them. Germline CDR1 reads DFQATT; CDR2 reads SNEGSKA (reference sequence). The DNA for the CDR3 is TGCAGTGCTAGTGGCCTTAGCGGACACTCCTACAATGAGCAGTTCTTC. Protein product: CSASGLSGHSYNEQFF.

This clone qualifies as medium-sized. The chain recombines TRBV6-5 with TRBJ1-2, with D maybe TRBD1 (5 bases). Trimming pared 2 bases from V and 3 bases from J, leaving 16 bases between. Per the germline V gene, CDR1 is MNHEY and CDR2 is SVGAGI. The CDR3 sequence is 16 residues long. The CDR3 is CASSYDPWQGHYGYTF. Here the CDR3 DNA reads TGTGCCAGCAGTTACGACCCCTGGCAGGGCCACTATGGCTACACCTTC.